The following is a TCR beta chain sequence with its context. This sample is part of a study of cytomegalovirus exposure and HLA in healthy donors. Primers: 60 Vbeta forward and 13 Jbeta reverse. TCRdb's table, derived via immunoSEQ multiplex PCR, lists solely in-frame clones and lacks some. The table lists 140,000 to 150,000 clones, 80% of them singletons. The specimen was PBMCs. The TCR was taken from a woman aged 30 to 39 in good health and CMV-seronegative.

The CDR3 region has the DNA TGTGCCAGCAGTTCCCCGGGACAGGGTATGTCTGAAGCTTTCTTT. Translation: CASSSPGQGMSEAFF. The chain joins TRBV28 to TRBJ1-1, with TRBD1 identical over 9 bases. Per germline, CDR1 MDHEN and CDR2 SYDVKM. Germline trimming cut 4 bases from V and 6 bases from J; bases unmatched to any gene: 9. This CDR3 has 15 residues.